This entry describes one TCR beta chain. The V gene lost 2 bases and the J gene lost 2 bases, with 10 bases spanning the gap. In germline, CDR1 is SGHKS, CDR2 YYEKEE (reference sequence). The CDR3 loop spans 14 amino acids. The PCR contained 60 Vbeta and 13 Jbeta primers. Profiled with immunoSEQ multiplex PCR; TCRdb holds only in-frame clones, not every one. In total, the table holds approximately 140,000 clones. The data were obtained in a study of cytomegalovirus exposure and HLA in healthy donors. The receptor's source is a woman in her forties or fifties in good health and CMV-seronegative. Sequencing used PBMCs. The chain uses TRBV5-5 and TRBJ1-1; the D gene is possibly TRBD1 (5 bases). CDR3 in DNA: TGTGCCAGCAGCTTCGACAGCACTAACACTGAAGCTTTCTTT. Its translation is CASSFDSTNTEAFF.